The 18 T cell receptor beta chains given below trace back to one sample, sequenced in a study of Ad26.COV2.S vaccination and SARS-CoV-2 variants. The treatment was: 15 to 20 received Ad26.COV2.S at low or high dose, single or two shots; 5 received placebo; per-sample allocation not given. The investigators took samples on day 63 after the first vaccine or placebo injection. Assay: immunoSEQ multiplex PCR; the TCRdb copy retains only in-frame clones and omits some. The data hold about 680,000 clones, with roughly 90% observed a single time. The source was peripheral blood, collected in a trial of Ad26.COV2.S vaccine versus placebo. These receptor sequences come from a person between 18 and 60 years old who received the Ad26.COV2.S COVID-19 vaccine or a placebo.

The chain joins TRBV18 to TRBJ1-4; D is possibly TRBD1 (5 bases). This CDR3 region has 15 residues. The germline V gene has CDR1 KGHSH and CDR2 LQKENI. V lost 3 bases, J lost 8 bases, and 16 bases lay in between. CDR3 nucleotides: TGTGCCAGCTCACCTTCTCAGGGCGCGCGGGAAAAACTGTTTTTT. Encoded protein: CASSPSQGAREKLFF.

In DNA form, the CDR3 reads TGTGCCAGCACCAAGGGGACGACCGGGGAGCTGTTTTTT. Translation: CASTKGTTGELFF. This chain links TRBV7-9 with TRBJ2-2, with D possibly called TRBD1 or TRBD2 (5 bases each). Per the germline V gene, CDR1 is SEHNR and CDR2 is FQNEAQ (reference sequence). Trimming removed 7 bases at V and 5 bases at J, with 11 bases between. This CDR3 contains 13 residues.

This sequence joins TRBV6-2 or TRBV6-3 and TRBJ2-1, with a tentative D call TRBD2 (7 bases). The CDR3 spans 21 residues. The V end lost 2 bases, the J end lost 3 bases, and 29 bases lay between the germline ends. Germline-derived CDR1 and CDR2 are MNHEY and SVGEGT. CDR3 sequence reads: CASSYPPGTQYSSGHYNEQFF. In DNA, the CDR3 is TGTGCCAGCAGTTACCCCCCGGGGACACAGTACTCTAGCGGACACTACAATGAGCAGTTCTTC.

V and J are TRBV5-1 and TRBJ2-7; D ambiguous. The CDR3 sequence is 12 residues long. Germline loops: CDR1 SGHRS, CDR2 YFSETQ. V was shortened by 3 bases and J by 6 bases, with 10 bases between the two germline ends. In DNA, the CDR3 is TGCGCCAGCAGCTCCGAAAAATCCGAGCAGTACTTC. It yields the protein CASSSEKSEQYF.

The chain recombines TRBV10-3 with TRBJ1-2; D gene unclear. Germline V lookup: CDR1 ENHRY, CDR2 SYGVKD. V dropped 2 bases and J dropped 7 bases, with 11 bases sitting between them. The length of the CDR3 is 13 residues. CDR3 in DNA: TGTGCCATCAGTGAGCCTCTCATGGCTGGCTACACCTTC. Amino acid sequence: CAISEPLMAGYTF.

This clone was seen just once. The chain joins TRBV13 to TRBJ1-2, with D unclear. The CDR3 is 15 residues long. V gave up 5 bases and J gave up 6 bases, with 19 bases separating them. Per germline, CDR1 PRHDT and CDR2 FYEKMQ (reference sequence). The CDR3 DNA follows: TGTGCCAGCAGCCCTGACCGGGCTAGGGCGGATGGCTACACCTTC. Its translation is CASSPDRARADGYTF.

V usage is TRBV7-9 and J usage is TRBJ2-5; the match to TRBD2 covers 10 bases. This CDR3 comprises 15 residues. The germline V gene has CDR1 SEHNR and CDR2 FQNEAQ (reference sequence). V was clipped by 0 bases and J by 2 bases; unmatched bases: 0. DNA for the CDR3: TGTGCCAGCAGCTTAGCACTAGCGGGGCAAGAGACCCAGTACTTC. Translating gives CASSLALAGQETQYF.

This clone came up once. CDR3 coding DNA: TGTGCCAGTAGTATCGGGGGACTGACCCGGTTCCATGAGCAGTTCTTC. This codes for CASSIGGLTRFHEQFF. The rearrangement joins TRBV19 to TRBJ2-1; possible D gene TRBD2, 6 bases. Per the germline V gene, CDR1 is LNHDA and CDR2 is SQIVND (reference sequence). V was clipped by 3 bases and J by 8 bases, with 20 bases between them. The CDR3 is made up of 16 amino acids.

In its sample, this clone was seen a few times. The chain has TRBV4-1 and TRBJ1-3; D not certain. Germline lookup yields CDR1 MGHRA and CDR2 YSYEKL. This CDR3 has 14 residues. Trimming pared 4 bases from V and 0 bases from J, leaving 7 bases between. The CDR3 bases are TGCGCCAGCAGCCCCTCCAGCTCTGGAAACACCATATATTTT. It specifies CASSPSSSGNTIYF.

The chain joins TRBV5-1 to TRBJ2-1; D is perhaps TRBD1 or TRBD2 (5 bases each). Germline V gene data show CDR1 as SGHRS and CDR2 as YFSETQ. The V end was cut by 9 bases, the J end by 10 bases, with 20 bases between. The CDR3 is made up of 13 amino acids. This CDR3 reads CATRDVDHGEQFF. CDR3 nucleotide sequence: TGCGCCACCCGGGACGTTGACCATGGGGAGCAGTTCTTC.

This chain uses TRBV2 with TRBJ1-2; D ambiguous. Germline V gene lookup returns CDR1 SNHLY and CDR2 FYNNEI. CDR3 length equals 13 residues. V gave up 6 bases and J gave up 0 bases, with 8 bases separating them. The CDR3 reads CASRGGANYGYTF. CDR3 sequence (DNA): TGTGCCAGCAGAGGTGGGGCTAACTATGGCTACACCTTC.

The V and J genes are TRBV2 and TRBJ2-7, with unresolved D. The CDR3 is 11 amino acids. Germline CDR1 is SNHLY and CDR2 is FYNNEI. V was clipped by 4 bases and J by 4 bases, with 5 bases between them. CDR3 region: CASSVDYEQYF. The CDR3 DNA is TGTGCCAGCAGTGTAGATTACGAGCAGTACTTC.

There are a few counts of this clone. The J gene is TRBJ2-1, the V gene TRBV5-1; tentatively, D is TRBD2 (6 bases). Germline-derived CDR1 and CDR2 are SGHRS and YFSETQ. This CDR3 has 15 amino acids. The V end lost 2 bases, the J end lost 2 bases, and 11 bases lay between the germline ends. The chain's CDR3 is CASSLGTATYNEQFF. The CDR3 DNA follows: TGCGCCAGCAGCTTAGGGACTGCTACCTACAATGAGCAGTTCTTC.

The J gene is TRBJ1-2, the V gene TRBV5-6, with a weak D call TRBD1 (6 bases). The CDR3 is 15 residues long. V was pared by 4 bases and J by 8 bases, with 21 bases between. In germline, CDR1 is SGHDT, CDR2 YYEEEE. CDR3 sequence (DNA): TGTGCCAGCAGCGCCGACAGGTCCGCGACTAGCGGCTACACCTTC. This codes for CASSADRSATSGYTF.

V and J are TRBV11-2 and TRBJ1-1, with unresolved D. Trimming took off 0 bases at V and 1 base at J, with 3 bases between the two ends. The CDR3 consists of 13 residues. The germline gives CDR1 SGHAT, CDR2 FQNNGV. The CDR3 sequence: CASSLDPNTEAFF. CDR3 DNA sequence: TGTGCCAGCAGCTTAGATCCGAACACTGAAGCTTTCTTT.

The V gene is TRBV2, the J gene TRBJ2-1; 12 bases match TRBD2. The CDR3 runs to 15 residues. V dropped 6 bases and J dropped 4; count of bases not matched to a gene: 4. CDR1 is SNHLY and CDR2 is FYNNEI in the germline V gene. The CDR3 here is CASRETSGSYNEQFF. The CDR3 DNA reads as TGTGCCAGCAGGGAGACTAGCGGGAGTTACAATGAGCAGTTCTTC.

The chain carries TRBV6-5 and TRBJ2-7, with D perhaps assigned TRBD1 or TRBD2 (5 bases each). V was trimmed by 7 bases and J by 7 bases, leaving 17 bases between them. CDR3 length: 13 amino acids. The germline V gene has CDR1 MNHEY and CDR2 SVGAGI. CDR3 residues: CASNRDPSGEQYF. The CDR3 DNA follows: TGTGCCAGCAACCGGGACCCCTCCGGTGAGCAGTACTTC.

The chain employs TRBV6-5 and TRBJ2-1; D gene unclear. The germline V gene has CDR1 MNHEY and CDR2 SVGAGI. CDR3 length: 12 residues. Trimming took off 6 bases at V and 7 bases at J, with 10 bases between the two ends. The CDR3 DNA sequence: TGTGCCAGCAGCAGGACCGTAAATGAGCAGTTCTTC. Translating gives CASSRTVNEQFF.